This TCR beta chain was profiled in a study of blood T cell repertoires in COVID-19. The overall study: Both acute and convalescent COVID-19 samples were obtained from the United States, Italy and Spain. In each case, the material was cDNA or gDNA derived from T cells, B-cell-depleted T cells, or PBMCs.

Original analysis: Scientists estimated how many nucleated cells there were by amplifying reference gene primers. Produced via immunoSEQ multiplex PCR; TCRdb's table is partial and in-frame only. Clone size and V and J calls were adopted from that table, with D and trimming inferred from the DNA. The sample shows roughly 100,000 clones, about four fifths of them seen only once. This TCR came from a human donor in a cohort sampled during active COVID-19. The sequencing input was peripheral blood.

The CDR3 DNA follows: TGTGCCAGCAGCCCAGCCTGGGCTGTCTCCTACGAGCAGTACTTC. As protein: CASSPAWAVSYEQYF. The chain links TRBV7-2 to TRBJ2-7; D is unclear. V lost 5 bases, J lost 0 bases, and 14 bases lay in between. Germline V gene sequence: CDR1 SGHTA, CDR2 FQGNSA. This CDR3 region has 15 residues.